The next 2 T cell receptor beta chains were all read from a single sample in a study of blood T cell repertoires in COVID-19. Clones were sequenced by immunoSEQ multiplex PCR, and TCRdb holds only the in-frame ones, with some missing. The top ten clones hold approximately 20% of a sample with about 75,000 clones, 85% to 90% of them seen once. Sequencing was performed on peripheral blood. These receptors all stem from a human donor in a cohort sampled during active COVID-19.

The V and J genes are TRBV5-5 and TRBJ2-7, with a possible D match to TRBD1 (5 bases). Germline V gives CDR1 SGHKS, CDR2 YYEKEE (reference sequence). This CDR3 comprises 14 residues. Deletions cut 4 bases from V and 7 bases from J, with 18 bases between. The CDR3 here is CASSRSQGSEEQYF. The DNA of the CDR3 is TGTGCCAGCAGCCGTTCCCAGGGATCTGAGGAGCAGTACTTC.

In DNA, the CDR3 is TGTGCCAGCAGTCCCGGGACTAGCGGTTCCTACGAGCAGTACTTC. This encodes CASSPGTSGSYEQYF. The J gene is TRBJ2-7, the V gene TRBV28; 11 nucleotides align to TRBD2. The CDR3 consists of 15 residues. With 5 bases clipped from V and 1 base from J, the junction kept 4 bases outside the gene matches. The germline V gene encodes CDR1 MDHEN and CDR2 SYDVKM.